This TCR beta chain is from a study of blood T cell repertoires in COVID-19. Study background: Some COVID-19 samples were acute and others convalescent; all came from the United States, Italy and Spain. T cells, B-cell-depleted T cells, or PBMCs supplied cDNA or gDNA.

In the study's own analysis: Estimates of nucleated cell counts were drawn from the amplification of reference gene primers. The table came from immunoSEQ multiplex PCR; TCRdb's copy has only in-frame clones and leaves some out. V, J and clone size are taken as reported in that table, and D and trimming were inferred from the DNA itself. The repertoire consists of some 38,000 clones, with just under 75% occurring once and the leading ten covering more than 9%. Seattle patients were enrolled during active infection and followed longitudinally. Sequencing was done on a sample of peripheral blood. The sequence was obtained from a man aged 65-85 years with COVID-19, enrolled during active disease.

CDR3 in amino acids: CASSLRVSGANVLTF. The CDR3 region has the DNA TGTGCCAGCTCACTACGGGTGTCTGGGGCCAACGTCCTGACTTTC. This chain joins TRBV18 and TRBJ2-6; D uncertain. V was pared by 4 bases and J by 1 base, with 8 bases between. This CDR3 region has 15 residues. Germline-derived CDR1 and CDR2 are KGHSH and LQKENI.